These T cell receptor beta chains were read from a single sample in a study of T cells after yellow fever vaccination. A single record per CDR3 protein comes from TCRdb applying MiXCR to the 5' RACE reads. In the table there are about 340,000 distinct CDR3 sequences, about 12% of which are singletons. Sequenced here: CD4+ T cells sorted from PBMCs, sampled 15 days after the yellow fever booster vaccination. Receptors were obtained from a man aged 18 to 35 who received the YFV17D yellow fever vaccine. Both conserved end residues are part of each CDR3. A D gene is named only where the DNA matches it firmly. The size entry is marked missing in some rows and otherwise reads once, few, many or a size class.

- 15 TRBJ1-1 few TRBV11-2 CASSRQQGWGTEAFF TGTGCCAGCAGTCGGCAGCAGGGGTGGGGCACTGAAGCTTTCTTT
- 15 TRBJ2-1 - TRBV12-3/TRBV12-4 CASSSQSSTHYEQFF TGTGCCAGCAGTTCCCAATCTAGTACGCATTATGAGCAGTTCTTC
- 15 TRBJ1-2 - TRBV7-2 CASSLTDSQFYGYTF TGTGCCAGCAGCTTGACGGACAGCCAATTCTATGGCTACACCTTC
- 13 TRBJ2-3 few TRBV12-3/TRBV12-4 CASSLGPLDTQYF TGTGCCAGCAGTTTGGGACCCTTGGATACGCAGTATTTT
TRBD2 16 TRBJ2-5 many TRBV7-2 CASSPTGRGGSMTQYF TGTGCCAGCAGCCCCACGGGGCGGGGGGGCTCGATGACCCAGTACTTC
- 14 TRBJ2-3 few TRBV27 CASSTMVWADTQYF TGTGCCAGCAGCACGATGGTTTGGGCAGATACGCAGTATTTT
- 14 TRBJ1-5 few TRBV10-3 CAISVVGSEQPQHF TGTGCCATCAGTGTGGTTGGGTCCGAACAGCCCCAGCATTTT
- 14 TRBJ1-2 few TRBV6-6 CASSRTGRSYGYTF TGTGCCAGCAGCCGAACCGGACGGTCCTATGGCTACACCTTC
- 13 TRBJ2-5 - TRBV28 CASSGAGVETQYF TGTGCCAGCAGCGGAGCAGGGGTCGAGACCCAGTACTTC
- 16 TRBJ2-3 few TRBV5-1 CASTPRGPGATDTQYF TGCGCCAGCACCCCACGCGGTCCGGGGGCGACAGATACGCAGTATTTT
TRBD2 15 TRBJ2-1 few TRBV5-4 CASSLRAGGSNEQFF TGTGCCAGCAGCTTGAGGGCGGGGGGGTCCAATGAGCAGTTCTTC
- 12 TRBJ2-3 few TRBV24-1 CATSDFPDTQYF TGTGCCACCAGTGATTTCCCGGATACGCAGTATTTT
- 13 TRBJ1-4 - TRBV6-5 CASRRAANEKLFF TGTGCCAGCAGGCGGGCGGCTAATGAAAAACTGTTTTTT
- 11 TRBJ2-7 many TRBV20-1 CSASASYEQYF TGCAGTGCTTCCGCCTCCTACGAGCAGTACTTC